The T cell receptor (beta chain) described here comes from a study of T cells in Graves' hyperthyroidism and ophthalmopathy. Study results and caveats: Within blood appeared most thyroid clonotypes that had expanded above 0.001.

Comments on this clonotype: What it recognizes is unknown.

TCR beta CDR3 region amplification was performed from RNA transcripts. First-round RT-PCR of the TCR CDR3 relied on the HTBI primer set. TCRdb reprocessed the multiplex PCR reads via MiXCR and lists one record per CDR3 protein. The top ten hold just over 8% of the sample, which has just over 550,000 distinct CDR3 sequences, 40% to 55% seen once. Sequenced sample: peripheral blood or thyroid tissue (not recorded which). The clonotype comes from a young woman with Graves' hyperthyroidism.

CDR3 sequence: CASSYSGDSPLHF. Written as DNA, the CDR3 is TGTGCCAGCAGTTACAGCGGGGATTCACCCCTCCACTTT. The chain employs TRBV2 and TRBJ1-6; D unclear. Germline V gives CDR1 SNHLY, CDR2 FYNNEI. This CDR3 has 13 amino acids. V gave up 5 bases and J gave up 8 bases, with 10 bases separating them. The whole variable domain, filled in from reference TRBV2 and TRBJ1-6, reads EPEVTQTPSHQVTQMGQEVILRCVPISNHLYFYWYRQILGQKVEFLVSFYNNEISEKSEIFDDQFSVERPDGSNFTLKIRSTKLEDSAMYFCASSYSGDSPLHFGNGTRLTVT.